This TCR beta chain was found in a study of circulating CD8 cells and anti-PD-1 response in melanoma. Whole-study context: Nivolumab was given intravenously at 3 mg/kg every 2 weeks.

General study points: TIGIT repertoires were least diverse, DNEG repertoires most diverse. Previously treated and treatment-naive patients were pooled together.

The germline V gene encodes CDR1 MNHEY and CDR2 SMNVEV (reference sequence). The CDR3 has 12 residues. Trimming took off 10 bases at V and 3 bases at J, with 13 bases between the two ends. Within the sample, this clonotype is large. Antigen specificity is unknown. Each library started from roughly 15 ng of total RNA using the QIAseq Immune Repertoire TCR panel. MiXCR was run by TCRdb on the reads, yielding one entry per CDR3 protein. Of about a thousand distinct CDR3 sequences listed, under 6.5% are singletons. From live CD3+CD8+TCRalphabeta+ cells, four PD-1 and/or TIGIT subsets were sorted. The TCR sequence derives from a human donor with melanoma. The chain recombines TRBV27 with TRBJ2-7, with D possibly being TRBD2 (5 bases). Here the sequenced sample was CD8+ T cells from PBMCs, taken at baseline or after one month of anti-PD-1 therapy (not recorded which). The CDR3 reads CATSGENYEQYF. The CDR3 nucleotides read TGTGCCACCAGCGGTGAGAACTACGAGCAGTACTTC.